This T cell receptor (beta chain) appears in the sequencing data of a study of blood T cell repertoires in COVID-19. Study information: There were acute and convalescent COVID-19 samples, and they came from the United States, Italy and Spain. PBMCs, B-cell-depleted T cells, or T cells provided the cDNA or gDNA that made up the material.

V shed 4 bases and J shed 0 bases, with 10 bases lying between them. This CDR3 is built from 15 residues. Per the germline V gene, CDR1 is LGHDT and CDR2 is YNNKEL (reference sequence). Assay: immunoSEQ multiplex PCR; the TCRdb copy retains only in-frame clones and omits some. The sample yields around 390,000 clones, more than 75% seen once. The sequence came from a woman between 45 and 60 years old who had recovered from COVID-19. Material for sequencing was PBMCs or T cells enriched from blood (not recorded which). This chain connects TRBV3-1 (or the pseudogene TRBV3-2) to TRBJ2-1; D is possibly TRBD2 (5 bases). The CDR3 DNA is TGTGCCAGCAGCCCGGACTTTTACTCCTACAATGAGCAGTTCTTC. It encodes CASSPDFYSYNEQFF.